Detailed here is one TCR beta chain. Its specificity is unknown. The sample belongs to a study of blood T cells in healthy people across ages. Study-level results: The recorded TCR beta diversity per million T cells decreased in a roughly linear manner with age.

Each donor supplied around 9.6 milliliters of peripheral blood. CDR3 size: 14 residues. The V and J ends lost 4 bases and 4 bases, in that order; junction bases with no gene match: 3. Germline lookup yields CDR1 SGHRS and CDR2 YFSETQ. Primed by a sample-barcoded 5' primer and a J-beta primer mix, a second PCR proceeded for about 7 to 11 cycles. Researchers report that a template-switch adaptor with 12 random nucleotides tagged each cDNA molecule. TCRdb re-called the 5' RACE reads with MiXCR, one entry per CDR3 protein. The sample holds hundreds of thousands of distinct CDR3 sequences, 52% seen once. The sequencing sample was made of blood. The clonotype was recovered from a woman of 80 years or more in good health. This chain uses TRBV5-1 with TRBJ2-3; TRBD2 matches 10 bases. CDR3 DNA sequence: TGCGCCAGCAGCACTAGCGGGACGCCAGATACGCAGTATTTT. This translates into CASSTSGTPDTQYF.